The rows below give T cell receptor beta chains drawn from one sample of a study of cytomegalovirus exposure and HLA in healthy donors. Sequencing was performed with immunoSEQ multiplex PCR; in TCRdb, only in-frame clones are kept and a portion is missing. The sample has around 130,000 clones, 66% seen once; the top ten hold approximately 1.5%. The specimen sequenced was PBMCs. These receptors were obtained from a young man in good health and CMV-seronegative. The CDR3 runs from the conserved cysteine through the conserved F or W. The D gene is left open where the match is weak. A row's size may be missing; if present it is once, few, many or a size class.

v_gene	j_gene	abundance	d_gene	CDR3aa	CDR3nt
TRBV28	TRBJ2-7	once	NA	CASSHAGQPYEQYF	TGTGCCAGCAGCCATGCGGGACAGCCCTACGAGCAGTACTTC
TRBV4-2	TRBJ2-1	NA	NA	CASSQGGMSSYNEQFF	TGTGCCAGCAGCCAAGGAGGGATGAGCTCCTACAATGAGCAGTTCTTC
TRBV5-1	TRBJ2-3	NA	TRBD2	CASSMSGAGDTQYF	TGCGCCAGCAGCATGAGCGGGGCCGGAGATACGCAGTATTTT
TRBV23-1	TRBJ2-7	NA	NA	CAFSVRTGCHF	TGCGCTTTTAGCGTGAGGACGGGGTGCCACTTC
TRBV21-1	TRBJ1-1	NA	NA	CASSKAIPSPAFLRQGAPDTEAFF	TGTGCCAGCAGCAAAGCGATCCCGAGCCCCGCATTTCTCCGACAGGGAGCCCCGGACACTGAAGCTTTCTTT
TRBV27	TRBJ2-2	NA	NA	CASRPRGVWEVYTGELFF	TGTGCCAGCAGACCCCGAGGGGTGTGGGAGGTTTACACCGGGGAGCTGTTTTTT
TRBV6-6	TRBJ2-1	few	TRBD2	CASRRGDFYNEQFF	TGTGCCAGCAGACGGGGGGACTTCTACAATGAGCAGTTCTTC
TRBV6-5	TRBJ2-2	NA	TRBD1	CASSYRQGAVTGELFF	TGTGCCAGCAGTTACCGTCAGGGGGCAGTAACCGGGGAGCTGTTTTTT
TRBV29-1	TRBJ2-1	NA	NA	CSVDFIRGDEQFF	TGCAGCGTTGATTTCATCAGGGGCGATGAGCAGTTCTTC
TRBV4-1	TRBJ1-5	NA	NA	CASSPQPTTGGQPQHF	TGCGCCAGCAGCCCCCAACCTACGACGGGTGGGCAGCCCCAGCATTTT
TRBV2	TRBJ2-5	NA	TRBD2	CASSEGLARAETQYF	TGTGCCAGCAGTGAGGGACTAGCTCGTGCGGAGACCCAGTACTTC
TRBV14	TRBJ1-1	NA	NA	CASSLDGDTEAFF	TGTGCCAGCAGCCTAGACGGAGACACTGAAGCTTTCTTT
TRBV7-9	TRBJ2-5	NA	TRBD2	CASSKGTSGAPVETQYF	TGTGCCAGCAGCAAGGGGACTAGCGGGGCCCCCGTGGAGACCCAGTACTTC
TRBV28	TRBJ1-5	NA	NA	CASGILDSAYSNQPQHF	TGTGCCAGCGGCATCTTGGACAGTGCTTATAGCAATCAGCCCCAGCATTTT
TRBV6-4	TRBJ2-3	NA	TRBD2	CASSDRGGSTDTQYF	TGTGCCAGCAGTGACCGGGGGGGTAGCACAGATACGCAGTATTTT
TRBV28	TRBJ1-1	NA	NA	CASSFRVGGTEAFF	TGTGCCAGCAGTTTTAGGGTTGGAGGCACTGAAGCTTTCTTT
TRBV29-1	TRBJ1-2	NA	TRBD1	CSVGQGIGYTF	TGCAGCGTTGGACAGGGGATAGGCTACACCTTC
TRBV28	TRBJ2-5	few	TRBD2	CASRAGGGPKETQYF	TGTGCCAGCAGGGCTGGCGGGGGGCCGAAAGAGACCCAGTACTTC
TRBV29-1	TRBJ2-7	NA	NA	CSVKPRDRPSYEQYF	TGCAGCGTTAAGCCCCGCGACAGACCATCCTACGAGCAGTACTTC
TRBV5-4	TRBJ2-1	NA	NA	CASSLVGGHNEQFF	TGTGCCAGCAGCTTGGTGGGGGGGCACAATGAGCAGTTCTTC
TRBV28	TRBJ2-1	NA	TRBD2	CASSYTVLAGGPNEQFF	TGTGCCAGCAGTTATACCGTACTAGCGGGAGGCCCCAATGAGCAGTTCTTC
TRBV28	TRBJ1-1	NA	NA	CASSWQGNTEAFF	TGTGCCAGCAGTTGGCAGGGGAACACTGAAGCTTTCTTT
TRBV6-7	TRBJ2-3	NA	TRBD2	CASSQRTSGSSTDTQYF	TGTGCCAGCAGTCAGCGGACTAGCGGGAGTAGCACAGATACGCAGTATTTT
TRBV28	TRBJ2-2	NA	NA	CASSPPPPRAGELFF	TGTGCCAGCAGTCCCCCACCCCCCAGGGCCGGGGAGCTGTTTTTT
TRBV5-6	TRBJ2-5	NA	TRBD1	CASSLRVQGALETQYF	TGTGCCAGCAGCTTGCGCGTACAGGGGGCCTTAGAGACCCAGTACTTC
TRBV6-1	TRBJ2-2	NA	NA	CASSGRNTGELFF	TGTGCCAGCAGTGGCAGAAACACCGGGGAGCTGTTTTTT
TRBV5-1	TRBJ2-7	NA	NA	CASSLPGLTIQQYF	TGCGCCAGCAGCTTGCCGGGACTCACTATCCAGCAGTACTTC
TRBV5-1	TRBJ2-3	NA	TRBD2	CASSLVSLAGGDTDTQYF	TGCGCCAGCAGCTTGGTGTCATTAGCGGGGGGAGACACAGATACGCAGTATTTT